This TCR beta chain was recorded in a study of blood T cell repertoires in COVID-19. In the study overall: Sites across the United States, Italy and Spain contributed samples from acute and convalescent COVID-19. PBMCs, B-cell-depleted T cells, or T cells were the source of the cDNA or gDNA that made up the material.

Per the original data handling: Amplifying reference gene primers gave estimates of nucleated cell counts. TCRdb's table, derived via immunoSEQ multiplex PCR, lists solely in-frame clones and lacks some. That table is the source of V, J and clone size, and D and trimming were worked out from the DNA. The sample holds about 140,000 clones; 85% are singletons and the top ten take over 2.5%. CDR1 and CDR2 from the germline V gene are SGHNT and YYREEE (reference sequence). This CDR3 is 19 amino acids long. V trimming: 1 base; J trimming: 2 bases; junction bases outside the gene matches: 13. This sequence joins TRBV5-4 and TRBJ2-2, with 8 bases identical to TRBD2. Sequences were obtained from peripheral blood. The clonotype originates from a man in his forties or fifties with acute or convalescent COVID-19. CDR3 nucleotide sequence: TGTGCCAGCAGCTTGTGCTGGCGGGAGGATTGGATCAACACCGGGGAGCTGTTTTTT. It translates to CASSLCWREDWINTGELFF. Variable domain in full (rest from reference TRBV5-4 and TRBJ2-2): ETGVTQSPTHLIKTRGQQVTLRCSSQSGHNTVSWYQQALGQGPQFIFQYYREEENGRGNFPPRFSGLQFPNYSSELNVNALELDDSALYLCASSLCWREDWINTGELFFGEGSRLTVL.